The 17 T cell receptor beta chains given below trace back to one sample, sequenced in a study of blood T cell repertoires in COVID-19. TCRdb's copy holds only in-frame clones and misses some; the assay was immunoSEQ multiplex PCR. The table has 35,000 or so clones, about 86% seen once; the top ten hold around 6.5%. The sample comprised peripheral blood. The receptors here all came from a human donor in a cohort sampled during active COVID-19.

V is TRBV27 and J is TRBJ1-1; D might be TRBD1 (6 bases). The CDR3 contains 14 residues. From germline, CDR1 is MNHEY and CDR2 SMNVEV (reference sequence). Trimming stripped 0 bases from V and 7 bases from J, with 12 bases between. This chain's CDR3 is CASSLSGGPNEAFF. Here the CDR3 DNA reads TGTGCCAGCAGTTTATCCGGGGGGCCCAATGAAGCTTTCTTT.

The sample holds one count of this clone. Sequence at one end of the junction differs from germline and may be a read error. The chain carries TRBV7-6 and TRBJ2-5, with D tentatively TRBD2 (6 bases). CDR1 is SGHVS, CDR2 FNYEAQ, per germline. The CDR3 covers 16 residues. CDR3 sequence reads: CASILLPGRGQETQYF. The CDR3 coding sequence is TGTGCCAGCATCTTACTCCCGGGACGGGGGCAAGAGACCCAGTACTTC.

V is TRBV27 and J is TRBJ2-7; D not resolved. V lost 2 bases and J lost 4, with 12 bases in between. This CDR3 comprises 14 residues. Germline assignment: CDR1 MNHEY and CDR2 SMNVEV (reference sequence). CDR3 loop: CASSLAEATYEQYF. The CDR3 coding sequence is TGTGCCAGCAGTTTAGCAGAGGCTACATACGAGCAGTACTTC.

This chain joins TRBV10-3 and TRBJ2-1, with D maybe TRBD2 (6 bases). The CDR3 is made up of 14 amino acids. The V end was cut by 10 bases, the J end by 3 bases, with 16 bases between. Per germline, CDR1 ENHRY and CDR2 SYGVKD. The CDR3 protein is CATTPGGSYNEQFF. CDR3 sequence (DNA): TGTGCCACTACGCCTGGGGGGAGCTACAATGAGCAGTTCTTC.

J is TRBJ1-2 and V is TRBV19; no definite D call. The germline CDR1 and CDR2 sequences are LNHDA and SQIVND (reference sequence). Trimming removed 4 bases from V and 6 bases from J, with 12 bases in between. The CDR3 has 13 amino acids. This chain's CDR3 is CASSNTPVNGYTF. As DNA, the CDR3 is TGTGCCAGTAGTAATACACCCGTAAATGGCTACACCTTC.

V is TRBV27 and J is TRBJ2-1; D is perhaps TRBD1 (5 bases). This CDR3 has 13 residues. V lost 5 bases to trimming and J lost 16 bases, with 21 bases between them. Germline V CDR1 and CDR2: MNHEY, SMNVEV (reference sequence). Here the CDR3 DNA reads TGTGCCAGCAGTAAAAACCTGGACACCTGGAAATTCTTC. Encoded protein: CASSKNLDTWKFF.

CDR3 sequence reads: CSVETMEGAPETQYF. CDR3 DNA sequence: TGCAGCGTTGAGACGATGGAGGGGGCGCCGGAGACCCAGTACTTC. The chain is built from TRBV29-1 and TRBJ2-5; D perhaps matches TRBD1 (7 bases). The V end was cut by 3 bases, the J end by 5 bases, with 19 bases between. This CDR3 comprises 15 residues. Germline loops: CDR1 SQVTM, CDR2 ANQGSEA.

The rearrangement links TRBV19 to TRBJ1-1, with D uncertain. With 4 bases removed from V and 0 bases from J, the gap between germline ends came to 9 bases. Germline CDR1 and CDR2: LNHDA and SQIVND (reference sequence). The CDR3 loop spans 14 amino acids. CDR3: CASSTSPVNTEAFF. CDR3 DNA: TGTGCCAGTAGTACGTCGCCAGTGAACACTGAAGCTTTCTTT.

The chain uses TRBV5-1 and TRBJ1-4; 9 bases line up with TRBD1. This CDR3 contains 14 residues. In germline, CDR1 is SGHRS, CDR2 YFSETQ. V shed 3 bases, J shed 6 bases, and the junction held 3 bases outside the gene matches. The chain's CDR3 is CASSYRQGDEKLFF. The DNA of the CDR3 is TGCGCCAGCAGCTACCGACAGGGGGATGAAAAACTGTTTTTT.

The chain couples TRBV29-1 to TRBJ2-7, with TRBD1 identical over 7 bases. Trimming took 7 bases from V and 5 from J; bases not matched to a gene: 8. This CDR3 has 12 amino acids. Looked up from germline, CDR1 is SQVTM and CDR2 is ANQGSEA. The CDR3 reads CSGGQAAHEQYF. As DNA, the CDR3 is TGCAGCGGCGGACAGGCGGCCCACGAGCAGTACTTC.

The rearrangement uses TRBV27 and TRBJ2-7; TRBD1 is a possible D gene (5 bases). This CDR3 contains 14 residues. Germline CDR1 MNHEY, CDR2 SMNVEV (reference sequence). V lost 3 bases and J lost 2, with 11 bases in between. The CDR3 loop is CASSFRGPPYEQYF. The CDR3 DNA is TGTGCCAGCAGTTTTAGGGGCCCCCCCTACGAGCAGTACTTC.

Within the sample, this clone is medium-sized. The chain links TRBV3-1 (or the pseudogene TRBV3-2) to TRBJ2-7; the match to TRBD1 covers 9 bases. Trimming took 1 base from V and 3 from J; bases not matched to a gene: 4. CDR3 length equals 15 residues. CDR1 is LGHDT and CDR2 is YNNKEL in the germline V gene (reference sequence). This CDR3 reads CASSQVQDRGYEQYF. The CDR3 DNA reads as TGTGCCAGCAGCCAAGTTCAGGACAGGGGCTACGAGCAGTACTTC.

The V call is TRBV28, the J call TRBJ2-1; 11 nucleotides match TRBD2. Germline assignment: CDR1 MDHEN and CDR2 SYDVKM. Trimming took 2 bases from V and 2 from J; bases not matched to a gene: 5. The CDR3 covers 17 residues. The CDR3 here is CASSLPSGRYAYNEQFF. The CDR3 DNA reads TGTGCCAGCAGTTTACCTAGCGGGAGGTATGCCTACAATGAGCAGTTCTTC.

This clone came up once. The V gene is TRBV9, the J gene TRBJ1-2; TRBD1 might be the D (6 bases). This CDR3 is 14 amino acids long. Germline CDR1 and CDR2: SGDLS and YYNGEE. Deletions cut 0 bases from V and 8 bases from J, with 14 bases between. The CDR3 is CASSVGRGGIGYTF. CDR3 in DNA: TGTGCCAGCAGCGTAGGGCGGGGGGGCATCGGCTACACCTTC.

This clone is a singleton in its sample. In DNA, the CDR3 is TGTGCCAGCAGTTATGGGCTAGCGGGAAAACTCTACGAGCAGTACTTC. This encodes CASSYGLAGKLYEQYF. The rearrangement links TRBV6-2 or TRBV6-3 to TRBJ2-7, with 9 bases fitting TRBD2. The germline CDR1 and CDR2 sequences are MNHEY and SVGEGT. The V and J ends lost 3 bases and 3 bases, in that order; junction bases with no gene match: 9. The length of the CDR3 is 16 residues.

The CDR3 DNA reads as TGCGCCAGCAGCGGGGGAGGGACGCCCGCTATTAGGGCCAACGTCCTGACTTTC. Its translation is CASSGGGTPAIRANVLTF. The chain carries TRBV5-1 and TRBJ2-6, with 7 bases lining up with TRBD2. CDR3 length equals 18 residues. J gave up 5 bases and V 4 bases, and 15 bases lay outside the gene matches. CDR1 is SGHRS and CDR2 is YFSETQ in the germline V gene.

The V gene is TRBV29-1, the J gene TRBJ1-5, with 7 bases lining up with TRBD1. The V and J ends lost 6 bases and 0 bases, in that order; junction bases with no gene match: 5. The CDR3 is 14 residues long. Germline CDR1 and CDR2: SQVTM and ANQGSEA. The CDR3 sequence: CSVGGQNSNQPQHF. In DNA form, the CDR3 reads TGCAGCGTCGGGGGACAGAATAGCAATCAGCCCCAGCATTTT.